Here is one T cell receptor beta chain with its context. The target antigen is unknown. This specimen belongs to a study of cytomegalovirus exposure and HLA in healthy donors. Study-wide points: The study carried out a later analysis of TCR beta sequences. It associated around 17,000 of them with specific HLA alleles at a false discovery rate of 0.05. Presence/absence analyses treated sequencing depth as roughly uniform across donors.

With V trimmed by 4 bases and J by 4 bases, 13 bases remained unmatched. The CDR3 contains 18 residues. The germline gives CDR1 MGHRA, CDR2 YSYEKL. In the PCR, 60 Vbeta and 13 Jbeta primers were used. Data came from immunoSEQ multiplex PCR; TCRdb stores just in-frame clones and leaves some out. The data show 150,000 to 200,000 clones, 75% to 80% seen once. The rearrangement uses TRBV4-1 and TRBJ2-2; 9 positions match TRBD2. The sequence came from a man aged 50 to 60 in good health and CMV-seropositive. Sequencing was performed on PBMCs. CDR3 residues: CASSRGTSTRGATGELFF. The CDR3 coding sequence is TGCGCCAGCAGCCGCGGGACTAGCACCCGAGGTGCCACCGGGGAGCTGTTTTTT.